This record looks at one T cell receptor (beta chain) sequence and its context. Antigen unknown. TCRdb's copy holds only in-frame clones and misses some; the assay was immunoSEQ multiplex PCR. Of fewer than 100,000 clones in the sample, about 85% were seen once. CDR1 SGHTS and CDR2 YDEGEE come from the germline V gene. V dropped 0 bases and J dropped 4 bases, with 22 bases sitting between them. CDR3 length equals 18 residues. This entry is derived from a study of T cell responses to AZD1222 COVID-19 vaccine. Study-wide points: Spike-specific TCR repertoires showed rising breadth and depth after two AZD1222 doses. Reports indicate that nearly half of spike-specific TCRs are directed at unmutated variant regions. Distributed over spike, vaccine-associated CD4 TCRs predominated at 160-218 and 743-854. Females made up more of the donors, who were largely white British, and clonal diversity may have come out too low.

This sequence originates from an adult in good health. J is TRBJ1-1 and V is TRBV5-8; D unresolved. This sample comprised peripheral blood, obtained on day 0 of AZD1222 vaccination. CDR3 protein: CASSLARGPTMPSTEAFF. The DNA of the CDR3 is TGTGCCAGCAGCTTGGCCCGTGGCCCGACAATGCCGTCCACTGAAGCTTTCTTT.